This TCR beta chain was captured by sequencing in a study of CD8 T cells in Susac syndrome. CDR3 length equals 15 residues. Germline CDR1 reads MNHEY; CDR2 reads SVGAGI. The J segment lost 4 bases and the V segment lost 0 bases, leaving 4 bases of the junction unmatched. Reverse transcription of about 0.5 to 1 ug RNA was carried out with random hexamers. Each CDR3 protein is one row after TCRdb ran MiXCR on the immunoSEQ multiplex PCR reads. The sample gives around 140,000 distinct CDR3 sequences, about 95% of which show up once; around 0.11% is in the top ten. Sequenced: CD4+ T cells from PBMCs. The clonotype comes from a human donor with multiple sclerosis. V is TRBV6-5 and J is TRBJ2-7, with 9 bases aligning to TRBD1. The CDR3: CASSYSNRGRYEQYF. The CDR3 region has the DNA TGTGCCAGCAGTTACTCGAACAGGGGGCGTTACGAGCAGTACTTC.